This T cell receptor (beta chain) derives from a study of CD8+ T cells in alopecia areata. Treatment specified: oral pan-JAK inhibitor, 5-10 mg twice daily. In this sample, this clone turned up a few times. Sequencing relied on a cDNA template that was reverse transcribed from extracted RNA. The assay was immunoSEQ multiplex PCR, and TCRdb's table has in-frame clones only and misses some. This sample has approximately 300,000 clones; about three fifths occur once, and the top ten carry around 1.7%. CDR3 length: 14 amino acids. Germline CDR1 and CDR2: MDHEN and SYDVKM. The V gene end was trimmed by 9 bases and the J gene end by 3 bases; junction bases not matched to a gene: 9.

This receptor was taken from a human donor with alopecia areata. The V gene is TRBV28, the J gene TRBJ2-7, with 9 bases identical to TRBD1. Sequencing used CD4+ T cells sorted from blood, obtained at week 24, from a patient treated with tofacitinib. In DNA form, the CDR3 reads TGTGCCAGTTGTAACAGGGGGCACCTCTACGAGCAGTACTTC. This translates into CASCNRGHLYEQYF.